The clone carrying this T cell receptor beta chain is classed as large. Using approximately 15 ng of total RNA, TCR libraries were made with the QIAseq Immune Repertoire TCR panel. TCRdb re-analysed the reads in MiXCR, keeping a single row per CDR3 protein. The sample holds about 440 distinct CDR3 sequences, less than 7.5% seen once. This sample was taken from a study of circulating CD8 cells and anti-PD-1 response in melanoma. From live CD3+CD8+TCRalphabeta+ cells, four PD-1 and/or TIGIT subsets were sorted. V lost 5 bases to trimming and J lost 1 base; unmatched junction nucleotides: 4. The CDR3 length is 14 residues. Germline V gene data show CDR1 as SGHTA and CDR2 as FQGNSA.

The chain employs TRBV7-2 and TRBJ2-7; 8 bases are shared with TRBD2. Specimen: CD8+ T cells from PBMCs, collected at baseline or after one month of anti-PD-1 therapy (not recorded which). The source of this sequence is a human donor with melanoma. CDR3 in DNA: TGTGCCAGCAGCACGCGGGGGGCGTCCTACGAGCAGTACTTC. Protein sequence: CASSTRGASYEQYF. Using reference TRBV7-2 and TRBJ2-7 for the parts outside the CDR3, the full variable domain is GAGVSQSPSNKVTEKGKDVELRCDPISGHTALYWYRQSLGQGLEFLIYFQGNSAPDKSGLPSDRFSAERTGGSVSTLTIQRTQQEDSAVYLCASSTRGASYEQYFGPGTRLTVT.